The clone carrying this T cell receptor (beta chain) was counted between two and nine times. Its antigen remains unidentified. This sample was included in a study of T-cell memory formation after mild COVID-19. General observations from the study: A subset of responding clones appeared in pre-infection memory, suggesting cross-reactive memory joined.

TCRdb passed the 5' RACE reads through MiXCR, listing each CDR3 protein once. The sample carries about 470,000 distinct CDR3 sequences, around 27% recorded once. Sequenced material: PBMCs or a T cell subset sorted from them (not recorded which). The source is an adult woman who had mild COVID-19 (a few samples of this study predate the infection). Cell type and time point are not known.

This CDR3 reads CASSQRIYGYTF. CDR3 in DNA: TGTGCCAGCAGCCAAAGGATCTATGGCTACACCTTC. V gene TRBV3-1 combines with J gene TRBJ1-2; D is unclear. The CDR3 totals 12 residues. Germline V gene data show CDR1 as LGHDT and CDR2 as YNNKEL (reference sequence). Trimming left V 2 bases short and J 4 bases short, with 5 bases between.